These 10 T cell receptor beta chains originate from one sample sequenced in a study of CD8 T cells in Susac syndrome. The RNA input was roughly 0.45 to 1 ug, and it was reverse transcribed with random hexamers. TCRdb called the immunoSEQ multiplex PCR reads again in MiXCR, with one record for every CDR3 protein. The sample records about 140,000 distinct CDR3 sequences, 85% to 95% being singletons. Sequenced input: CD4+ T cells from PBMCs. Source of these receptors: a human donor with multiple sclerosis.

This chain connects TRBV12-3 or TRBV12-4 to TRBJ2-3; D might be TRBD2 (6 bases). The CDR3 consists of 15 residues. The ends were cut back, 3 bases at V and 2 bases at J, with 12 bases in the middle. This chain's CDR3 is CASSLAGPHTDTQYF. Here the CDR3 DNA reads TGTGCCAGCAGTTTGGCGGGACCACACACAGATACGCAGTATTTT.

The genes are TRBV20-1 and TRBJ1-1; D is uncertain. Germline V lookup: CDR1 DFQATT, CDR2 SNEGSKA (reference sequence). The V end lost 1 base, the J end lost 2 bases, and 8 bases lay between the germline ends. The CDR3 is 13 amino acids. The CDR3 coding sequence is TGCAGTGCTAGAGTGGGCGACAACACTGAAGCTTTCTTT. It is translated as CSARVGDNTEAFF.

This clonotype was picked up one time. The chain couples TRBV20-1 to TRBJ2-1; 8 bases match TRBD2. Germline V gene data show CDR1 as DFQATT and CDR2 as SNEGSKA (reference sequence). V shed 5 bases and J 3 bases; nucleotides not matched to a gene: 9. The CDR3 extends over 15 amino acids. For the CDR3, the DNA is TGCAGTGCTGACGGCGGGCTAGCGGGCTACAATGAGCAGTTCTTC. Protein: CSADGGLAGYNEQFF.

This chain uses TRBV20-1 with TRBJ2-3; 9 bases fit TRBD1. CDR1 and CDR2 from the germline V gene are DFQATT and SNEGSKA (reference sequence). The CDR3 consists of 14 residues. The CDR3 loop is CSPKGTGSTDTQYF. The CDR3 DNA reads TGCAGCCCAAAGGGGACAGGGAGCACAGATACGCAGTATTTT.

The chain couples TRBV6-6 to TRBJ2-4, with D possibly TRBD2 on 5 matching bases. Trimming shortened V by 7 bases and J by 2 bases, and 18 bases separated the two germline ends. CDR1 is MNHNY, CDR2 SVGAGI, per germline (reference sequence). The CDR3 consists of 16 residues. CDR3 DNA: TGTGCCAGCAATACTGTAGGAGGCTTGACCAAAAACATTCAGTACTTC. Protein product: CASNTVGGLTKNIQYF.

The genes are TRBV12-3 or TRBV12-4 and TRBJ2-7, with 7 nucleotides matching TRBD1. CDR3 size: 15 residues. V shed 2 bases, J shed 3 bases, and the junction held 7 bases outside the gene matches. CDR3 sequence reads: CASSLRGQSFYEQYF. CDR3 DNA: TGTGCCAGCAGTTTAAGGGGACAGTCGTTCTACGAGCAGTACTTC.

The chain joins TRBV7-9 to TRBJ1-5, with TRBD1 matching over 8 bases. The V segment lost 0 bases and the J segment 7 bases; nucleotides outside the gene matches: 8. CDR1 is SEHNR and CDR2 is FQNEAQ in the germline V gene (reference sequence). The CDR3 spans 16 residues. The CDR3 region has the DNA TGTGCCAGCAGCTTAGCCACAGGGGGTGGGGAACAGCCCCAGCATTTT. Encoded protein: CASSLATGGGEQPQHF.

The CDR3 loop is CASSLYGQEYNEQFF. The CDR3 DNA sequence: TGTGCCAGCAGCCTATATGGACAGGAGTACAATGAGCAGTTCTTC. This chain joins TRBV7-6 and TRBJ2-1; TRBD1 agrees at 7 bases. The length of the CDR3 is 15 residues. Trimming took 5 bases from V and 4 from J; bases not matched to a gene: 8. CDR1 is SGHVS, CDR2 FNYEAQ, per germline.

J is TRBJ2-7 and V is TRBV20-1, with 7 positions matching TRBD2. V shed 2 bases and J 0 bases; nucleotides not matched to a gene: 7. Germline CDR1 and CDR2: DFQATT and SNEGSKA (reference sequence). This CDR3 has 15 amino acids. CDR3 nucleotides: TGCAGTGCTAGACCTCCTAGCGGCAGCTCCTACGAGCAGTACTTC. This gives the protein CSARPPSGSSYEQYF.

This clonotype has a handful of counts. The CDR3 region has the DNA TGTGCCAGCGGACTAGCGGGGAGGGAGACCCAGTACTTC. Translating it yields CASGLAGRETQYF. The V call is TRBV7-8, the J call TRBJ2-5; 12 bases line up with TRBD2. The CDR3 length is 13 residues. The germline V gene has CDR1 SGHVS and CDR2 FQNEAQ. Trimming took 8 bases from V and 5 from J; bases not matched to a gene: 3.